This TCR beta chain comes out of a study of blood T cell repertoires in COVID-19. About the research overall: Material from acute and convalescent COVID-19 was sourced from the United States, Italy and Spain. T cells, B-cell-depleted T cells, or PBMCs supplied cDNA or gDNA.

This CDR3 is 15 amino acids long. Germline CDR1 and CDR2: LNHDA and SQIVND (reference sequence). Trimming pared 7 bases from V and 9 bases from J, leaving 22 bases between. Per the original data handling: Counts of nucleated cells, estimated from reference gene primer amplification, were obtained. Sequencing used immunoSEQ multiplex PCR; TCRdb keeps in-frame clones, though not all of them. V and J calls and clone size are those listed in that table; D and trimming were worked out from the DNA. The table shows fewer than 200,000 clones, with nearly 90% occurring only once. The sequence was obtained from a man aged 18 to 30 who had recovered from COVID-19. The V and J genes are TRBV19 and TRBJ2-1; tentatively, D is TRBD2 (6 bases). Sequenced: peripheral blood. Here the CDR3 reads CASKGGTRGISEQFF. In DNA, the CDR3 is TGTGCCAGTAAAGGCGGGACCAGAGGGATATCTGAGCAGTTCTTC.